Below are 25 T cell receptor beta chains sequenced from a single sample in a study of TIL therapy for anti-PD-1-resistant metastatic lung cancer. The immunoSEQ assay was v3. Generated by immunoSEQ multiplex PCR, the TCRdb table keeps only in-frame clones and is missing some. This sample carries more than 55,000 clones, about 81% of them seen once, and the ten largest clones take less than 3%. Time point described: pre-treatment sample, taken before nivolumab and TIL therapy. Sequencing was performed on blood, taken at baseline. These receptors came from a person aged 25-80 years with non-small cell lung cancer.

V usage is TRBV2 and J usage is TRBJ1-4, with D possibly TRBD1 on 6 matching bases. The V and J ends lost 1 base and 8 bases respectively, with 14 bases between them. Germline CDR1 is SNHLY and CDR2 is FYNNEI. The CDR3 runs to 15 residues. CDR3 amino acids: CASSEGWAGAEKLFF. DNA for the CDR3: TGTGCCAGCAGTGAAGGGTGGGCAGGGGCGGAAAAACTGTTTTTT.

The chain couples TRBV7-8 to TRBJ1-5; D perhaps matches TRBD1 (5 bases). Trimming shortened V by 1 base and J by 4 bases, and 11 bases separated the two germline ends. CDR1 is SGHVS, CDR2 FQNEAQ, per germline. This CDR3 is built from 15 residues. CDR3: CASSLVAGQNQPQHF. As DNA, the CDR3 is TGTGCCAGCAGCTTAGTCGCAGGGCAAAATCAGCCCCAGCATTTT.

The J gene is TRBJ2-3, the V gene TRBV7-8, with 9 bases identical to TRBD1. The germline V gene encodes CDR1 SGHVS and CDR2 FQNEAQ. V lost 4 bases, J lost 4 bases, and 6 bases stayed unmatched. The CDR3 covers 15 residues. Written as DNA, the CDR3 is TGTGCCAGCAGCTGGGGACAGGGCTACCCAGATACGCAGTATTTT. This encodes CASSWGQGYPDTQYF.

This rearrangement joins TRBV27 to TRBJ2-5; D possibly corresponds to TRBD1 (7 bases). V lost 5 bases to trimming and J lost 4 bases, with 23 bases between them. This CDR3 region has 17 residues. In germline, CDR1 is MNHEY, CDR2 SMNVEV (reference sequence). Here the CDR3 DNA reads TGTGCCAGCAGTCCCGCCCTCATCAGACAGGGAGGAGAGACCCAGTACTTC. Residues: CASSPALIRQGGETQYF.

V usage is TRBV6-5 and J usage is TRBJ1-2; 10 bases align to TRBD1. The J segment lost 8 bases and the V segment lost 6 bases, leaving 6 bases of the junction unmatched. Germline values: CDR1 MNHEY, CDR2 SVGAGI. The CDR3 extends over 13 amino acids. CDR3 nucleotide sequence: TGTGCCAGCAGAAGGACAGGGGGTGACGGCTACACCTTC. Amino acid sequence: CASRRTGGDGYTF.

The CDR3 nucleotides read TGTGCCAGCTCACCACCTGGACTTACAAGAGACGGCCAGTACTTC. Translated: CASSPPGLTRDGQYF. The chain recombines TRBV18 with TRBJ2-5; the D gene is possibly TRBD2 (5 bases). The germline V gene encodes CDR1 KGHSH and CDR2 LQKENI. The length of the CDR3 is 15 residues. Trimming pared 0 bases from V and 10 bases from J, leaving 18 bases between.

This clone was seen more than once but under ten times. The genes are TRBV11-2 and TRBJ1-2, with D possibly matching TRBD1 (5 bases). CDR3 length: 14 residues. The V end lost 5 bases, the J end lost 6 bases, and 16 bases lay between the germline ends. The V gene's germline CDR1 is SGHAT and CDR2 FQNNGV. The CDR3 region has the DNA TGTGCCAGCAGCCCGACGGCAGGGAATGATGGCTACACCTTC. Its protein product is CASSPTAGNDGYTF.

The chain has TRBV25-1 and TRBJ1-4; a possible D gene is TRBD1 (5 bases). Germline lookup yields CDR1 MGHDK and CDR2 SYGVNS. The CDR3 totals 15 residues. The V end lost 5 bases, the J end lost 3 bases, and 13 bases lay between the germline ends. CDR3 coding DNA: TGTGCCAGCAGTAAAGGGGTGTGGGCTAATGAAAAACTGTTTTTT. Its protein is CASSKGVWANEKLFF.

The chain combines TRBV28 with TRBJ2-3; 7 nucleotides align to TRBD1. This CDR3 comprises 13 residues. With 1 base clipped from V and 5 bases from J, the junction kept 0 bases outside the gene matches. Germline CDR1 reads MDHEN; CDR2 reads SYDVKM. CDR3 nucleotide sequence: TGTGCCAGCAGTTTATCAGGGGGAGATACGCAGTATTTT. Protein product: CASSLSGGDTQYF.

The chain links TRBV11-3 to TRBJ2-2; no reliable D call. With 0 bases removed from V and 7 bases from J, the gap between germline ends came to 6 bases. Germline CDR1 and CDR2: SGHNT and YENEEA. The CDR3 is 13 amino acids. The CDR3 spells CASSLDWGGELFF. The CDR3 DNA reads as TGTGCCAGCAGCTTAGATTGGGGCGGGGAGCTGTTTTTT. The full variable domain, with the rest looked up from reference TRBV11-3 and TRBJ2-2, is EAGVVQSPRYKIIEKKQPVAFWCNPISGHNTLYWYLQNLGQGPELLIRYENEEAVDDSQLPKDRFSAERLKGVDSTLKIQPAELGDSAVYLCASSLDWGGELFFGEGSRLTVL.

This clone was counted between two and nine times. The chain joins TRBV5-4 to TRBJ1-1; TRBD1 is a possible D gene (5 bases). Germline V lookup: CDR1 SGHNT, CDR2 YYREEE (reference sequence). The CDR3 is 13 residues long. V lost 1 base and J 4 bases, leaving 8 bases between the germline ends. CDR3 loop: CASSLPGGTEAFF. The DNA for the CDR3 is TGTGCCAGCAGCTTGCCCGGGGGCACTGAAGCTTTCTTT.

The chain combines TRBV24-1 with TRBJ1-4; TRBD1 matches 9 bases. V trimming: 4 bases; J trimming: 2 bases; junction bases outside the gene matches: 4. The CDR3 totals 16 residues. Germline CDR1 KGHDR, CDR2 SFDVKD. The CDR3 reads CATSEDRGTTNEKLFF. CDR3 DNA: TGTGCCACCAGTGAGGACAGGGGAACGACTAATGAAAAACTGTTTTTT.

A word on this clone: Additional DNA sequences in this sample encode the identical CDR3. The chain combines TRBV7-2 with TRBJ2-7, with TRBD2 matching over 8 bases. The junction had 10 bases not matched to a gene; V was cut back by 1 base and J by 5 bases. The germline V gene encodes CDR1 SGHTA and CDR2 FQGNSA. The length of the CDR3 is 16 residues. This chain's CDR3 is CASSLVRGGPAHEQYF. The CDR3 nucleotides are TGTGCCAGCAGCTTAGTTCGGGGGGGGCCGGCCCACGAGCAGTACTTC. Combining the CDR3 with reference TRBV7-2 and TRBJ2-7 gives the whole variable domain GAGVSQSPSNKVTEKGKDVELRCDPISGHTALYWYRQSLGQGLEFLIYFQGNSAPDKSGLPSDRFSAERTGGSVSTLTIQRTQQEDSAVYLCASSLVRGGPAHEQYFGPGTRLTVT.

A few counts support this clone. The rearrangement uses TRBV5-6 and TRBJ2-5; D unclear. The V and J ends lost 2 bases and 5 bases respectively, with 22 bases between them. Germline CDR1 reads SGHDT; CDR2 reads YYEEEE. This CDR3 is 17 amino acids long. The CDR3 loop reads CASSLGYWRTQRETQYF. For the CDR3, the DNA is TGTGCCAGCAGCTTAGGTTATTGGCGGACGCAAAGGGAGACCCAGTACTTC.

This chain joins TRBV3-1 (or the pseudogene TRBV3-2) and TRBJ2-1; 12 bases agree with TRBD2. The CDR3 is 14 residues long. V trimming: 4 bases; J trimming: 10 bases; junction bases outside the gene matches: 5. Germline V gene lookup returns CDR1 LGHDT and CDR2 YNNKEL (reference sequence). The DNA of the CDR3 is TGTGCCAGCAGCCCTAGCGGGGGGGCAGGAGAGCAGTTCTTC. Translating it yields CASSPSGGAGEQFF.

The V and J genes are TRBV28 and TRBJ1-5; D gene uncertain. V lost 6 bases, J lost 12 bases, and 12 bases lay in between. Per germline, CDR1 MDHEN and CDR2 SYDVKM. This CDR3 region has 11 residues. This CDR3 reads CASRTAGYQHF. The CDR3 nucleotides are TGTGCCAGCAGAACCGCGGGTTACCAGCATTTT.

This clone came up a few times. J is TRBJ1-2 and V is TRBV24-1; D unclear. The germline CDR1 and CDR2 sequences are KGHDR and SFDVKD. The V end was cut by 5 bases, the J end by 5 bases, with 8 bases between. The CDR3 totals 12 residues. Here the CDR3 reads CATSVLGYGYTF. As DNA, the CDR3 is TGTGCCACCAGTGTGTTAGGGTATGGCTACACCTTC.

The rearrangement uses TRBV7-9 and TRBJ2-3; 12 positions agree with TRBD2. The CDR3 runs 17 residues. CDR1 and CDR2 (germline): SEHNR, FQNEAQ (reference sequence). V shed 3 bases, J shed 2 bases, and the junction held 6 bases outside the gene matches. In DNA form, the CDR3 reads TGTGCCAGCAGCTTTCTAGCGGGGGGGCTTCTCACAGATACGCAGTATTTT. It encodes CASSFLAGGLLTDTQYF.

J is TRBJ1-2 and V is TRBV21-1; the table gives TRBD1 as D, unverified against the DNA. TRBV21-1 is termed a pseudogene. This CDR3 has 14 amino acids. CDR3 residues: CASSRQGGNYGYTF. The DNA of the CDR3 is TGTGCCAGCAGCAGACAGGGTGGTAACTATGGCTACACCTTC.

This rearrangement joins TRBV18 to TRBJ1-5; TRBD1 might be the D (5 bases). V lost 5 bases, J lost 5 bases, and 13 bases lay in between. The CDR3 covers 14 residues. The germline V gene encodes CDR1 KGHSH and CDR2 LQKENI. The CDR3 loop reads CASSAGTPHQPQHF. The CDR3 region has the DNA TGTGCCAGCTCAGCCGGGACCCCTCATCAGCCCCAGCATTTT.

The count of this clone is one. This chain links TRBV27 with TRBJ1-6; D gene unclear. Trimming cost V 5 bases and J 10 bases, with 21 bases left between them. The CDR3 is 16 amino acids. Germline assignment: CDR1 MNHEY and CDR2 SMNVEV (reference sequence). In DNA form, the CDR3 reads TGTGCCAGCAGTACGACCGGACGGATTCTAGGGTCACCCCTCCACTTT. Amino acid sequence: CASSTTGRILGSPLHF.

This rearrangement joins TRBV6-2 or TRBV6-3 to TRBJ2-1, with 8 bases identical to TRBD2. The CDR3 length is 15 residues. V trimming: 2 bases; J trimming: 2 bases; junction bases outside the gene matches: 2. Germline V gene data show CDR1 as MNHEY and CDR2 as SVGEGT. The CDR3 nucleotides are TGTGCCAGCAGTTACGGCGGGAGGACCTACAATGAGCAGTTCTTC. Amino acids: CASSYGGRTYNEQFF.

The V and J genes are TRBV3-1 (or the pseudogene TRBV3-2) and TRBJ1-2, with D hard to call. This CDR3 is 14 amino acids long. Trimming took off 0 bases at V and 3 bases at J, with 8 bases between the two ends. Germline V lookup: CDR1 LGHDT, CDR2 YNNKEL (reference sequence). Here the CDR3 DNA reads TGTGCCAGCAGCCAAGAGGCCGGCGACTATGGCTACACCTTC. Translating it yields CASSQEAGDYGYTF.

The CDR3 protein is CASSRTGEGSGYTF. The CDR3 DNA is TGTGCCAGCAGCCGGACAGGGGAGGGGAGTGGCTACACCTTC. This chain uses TRBV6-5 with TRBJ1-2, with 9 bases matching TRBD1. The CDR3 runs 14 residues. After removal of 6 bases from V and 7 bases from J, the junction contained 9 bases not matched to a gene. Germline CDR1 is MNHEY and CDR2 is SVGAGI.

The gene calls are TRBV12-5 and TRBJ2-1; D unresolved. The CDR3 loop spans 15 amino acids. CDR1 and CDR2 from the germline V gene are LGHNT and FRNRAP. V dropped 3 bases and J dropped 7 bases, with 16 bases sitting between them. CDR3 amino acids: CASGLGHAPLNEQFF. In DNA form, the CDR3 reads TGTGCTAGTGGTTTAGGGCACGCACCCCTTAATGAGCAGTTCTTC.